The 3 T cell receptor beta chains below all came from one sample that was sequenced in a study of regulatory T cells in long-lasting Graves disease. Time point given: newly diagnosed GD, antithyroid drugs for less than 3 months. PBMCs were the source of the RNA used for TCR sequencing. Assembly of TCR beta libraries relied on iRepertoire HTBI primers together with Arm-PCR of CDR3 regions. TCRdb used MiXCR to reprocess the multiplex PCR reads, holding one entry per CDR3 protein. The data hold about 220,000 distinct CDR3 sequences, with roughly 18% observed a single time. These data were also filed under a second study, of T cells in Graves' hyperthyroidism and ophthalmopathy.

The sequences come from peripheral blood mononuclear cells (PBMCs), collected at new diagnosis, from a patient treated with antithyroid drugs. These receptors came from a woman in her thirties with Graves disease.

The sample holds a few counts of this clonotype. V and J are TRBV6-2 or TRBV6-3 and TRBJ2-4; D unresolved. V shed 5 bases and J shed 0 bases, with 11 bases lying between them. This CDR3 region has 15 residues. Germline V gene sequence: CDR1 MNHEY, CDR2 SVGEGT. This CDR3 reads CASSELGLAKNIQYF. The CDR3 nucleotides are TGTGCCAGCAGTGAACTGGGTCTAGCCAAAAACATTCAGTACTTC.

This clonotype was detected many times. The chain combines TRBV7-9 with TRBJ1-4; 10 positions agree with TRBD1. Germline CDR1 reads SEHNR; CDR2 reads FQNEAQ (reference sequence). The CDR3 covers 14 residues. V lost 4 bases to trimming and J lost 7 bases; unmatched junction nucleotides: 3. As DNA, the CDR3 is TGTGCCAGCAGCTCCGGGACAGGGGTTGAAAAACTGTTTTTT. Translating it yields CASSSGTGVEKLFF.

This clonotype was observed at least ten times. The chain carries TRBV28 and TRBJ2-3; TRBD1 matches at 11 bases. Germline V gives CDR1 MDHEN, CDR2 SYDVKM. CDR3 length: 17 amino acids. The V gene end was trimmed by 6 bases and the J gene end by 0 bases; junction bases not matched to a gene: 8. The CDR3 bases are TGTGCCAGCAGCCCCGGGACAGGGGGGTTTAGCACAGATACGCAGTATTTT. This translates into CASSPGTGGFSTDTQYF.